This TCR beta chain was sequenced during a study of T cells after yellow fever vaccination. Whole-study findings and limits: Some clonotypes, a small share, were shared between CD4 and CD8 compartments.

In its sample, this clonotype was seen a few times. Its antigen is not identified. TCRdb reprocessed the 5' RACE reads via MiXCR and lists one record per CDR3 protein. Altogether 400,000 or so distinct CDR3 sequences are present, around 6.5% being singletons, with the ten largest covering 15%. Germline V gene lookup returns CDR1 SGHTA and CDR2 FQGNSA. The CDR3 runs 17 residues. V was pared by 4 bases and J by 4 bases, with 16 bases of the junction left unmatched. V and J are TRBV7-2 and TRBJ2-7; 7 bases match TRBD2. The TCR was taken from a man between 25 and 39 years old who received the YFV17D yellow fever vaccine. The sequenced sample was PBMCs, obtained 5 days after the yellow fever booster vaccination. The DNA for the CDR3 is TGTGCCAGCAGCTCCCGAGGCTGGCGGGAGATCGGTTACGAGCAGTACTTC. It is translated as CASSSRGWREIGYEQYF.